These 21 T cell receptor beta chains came from one sample sequenced in a study of blood T cell repertoires in COVID-19. Profiling relied on immunoSEQ multiplex PCR, and the TCRdb table lists in-frame clones only, not all of them. This sample has 200,000 to 250,000 clones, with 65% to 85% found just once. The sequencing input was PBMCs or T cells enriched from blood (not recorded which). Source of these receptors: a woman in her thirties or forties who had recovered from COVID-19.

This chain links TRBV5-5 with TRBJ2-3; D is uncertain. CDR3 size: 12 residues. Germline V gene sequence: CDR1 SGHKS, CDR2 YYEKEE (reference sequence). V was cut by 0 bases and J by 3 bases, with 2 bases left in between. CDR3 region: CASSLVTDTQYF. The DNA for the CDR3 is TGTGCCAGCAGCTTGGTAACAGATACGCAGTATTTT.

The chain combines TRBV7-2 with TRBJ2-3, with TRBD2 as a possible D gene (6 bases). Germline CDR1 and CDR2: SGHTA and FQGNSA. Trimming shortened V by 5 bases and J by 1 base, and 13 bases separated the two germline ends. This CDR3 is 15 amino acids long. Here the CDR3 reads CASSGGTVGTDTQYF. Here the CDR3 DNA reads TGTGCCAGCAGCGGCGGGACTGTGGGCACAGATACGCAGTATTTT.

This clone was counted once. The chain combines TRBV19 with TRBJ2-7; the match to TRBD1 covers 7 bases. Trimming took 1 base from V and 3 from J; bases not matched to a gene: 6. Germline V gene lookup returns CDR1 LNHDA and CDR2 SQIVND (reference sequence). The length of the CDR3 is 15 residues. As DNA, the CDR3 is TGTGCCAGTAGTATAGGTTCGGACAGGAGCTACGAGCAGTACTTC. Its translation: CASSIGSDRSYEQYF.

The CDR3 spells CSASSSSGGDNEQFF. CDR3 DNA: TGCAGTGCTAGTTCCAGTAGCGGGGGGGACAATGAGCAGTTCTTC. The J gene is TRBJ2-1, the V gene TRBV20-1; 11 nucleotides match TRBD2. This CDR3 comprises 15 residues. V lost 3 bases and J lost 5; bases outside the gene matches: 6. Per germline, CDR1 DFQATT and CDR2 SNEGSKA (reference sequence).

V is TRBV11-1 and J is TRBJ2-3; 9 positions agree with TRBD2. Germline CDR1 is SGHAT and CDR2 is FQDESV (reference sequence). V was pared by 7 bases and J by 1 base, with 3 bases of the junction left unmatched. This CDR3 spans 14 amino acids. CDR3 coding DNA: TGTGCCAGCACAAAGCGGGAGGGCACAGATACGCAGTATTTT. It yields the protein CASTKREGTDTQYF. Full variable domain (rest looked up from reference TRBV11-1 and TRBJ2-3): EAEVAQSPRYKITEKSQAVAFWCDPISGHATLYWYRQILGQGPELLVQFQDESVVDDSQLPKDRFSAERLKGVDSTLKIQPAELGDSAMYLCASTKREGTDTQYFGPGTRLTVL.

This clone appeared once. The rearrangement links TRBV30 to TRBJ2-7, with 8 positions matching TRBD2. The V segment lost 2 bases and the J segment 3 bases; nucleotides outside the gene matches: 9. Per germline, CDR1 GTSNPN and CDR2 SVGIG (reference sequence). The CDR3 extends over 15 amino acids. The CDR3 DNA reads as TGTGCCTGGAGTCGGGGGGGGCAGGCGATCTACGAGCAGTACTTC. This codes for CAWSRGGQAIYEQYF.

The rearrangement uses TRBV6-4 and TRBJ1-6; no reliable D call. The V gene's germline CDR1 is MRHNA and CDR2 SNTAGT. The CDR3 is made up of 14 amino acids. V was pared by 2 bases and J by 6 bases, with 8 bases between. The DNA of the CDR3 is TGTGCCAGCAGTGACACACACCTTAATTCACCCCTCCACTTT. This translates into CASSDTHLNSPLHF.

The chain joins TRBV3-1 (or the pseudogene TRBV3-2) to TRBJ1-1; a possible D gene is TRBD1 (6 bases). Per the germline V gene, CDR1 is LGHDT and CDR2 is YNNKEL (reference sequence). The CDR3 length is 15 residues. Trimming took off 5 bases at V and 1 base at J, with 14 bases between the two ends. CDR3 in amino acids: CASSKRGTGNTEAFF. The CDR3 bases are TGTGCCAGCAGCAAAAGGGGGACGGGGAACACTGAAGCTTTCTTT.

The table lists this clone with a count of one. The chain employs TRBV5-4 and TRBJ1-2; D may be TRBD1 (5 bases). Germline V lookup: CDR1 SGHNT, CDR2 YYREEE (reference sequence). Trimming cost V 4 bases and J 6 bases, with 22 bases left between them. The CDR3 is 16 amino acids. The CDR3 region is CASSPGGRGDFHGYTF. The CDR3 DNA reads as TGTGCCAGCAGCCCCGGCGGGCGGGGGGATTTCCATGGCTACACCTTC.

V and J are TRBV2 and TRBJ1-2, with D uncertain. Germline-derived CDR1 and CDR2 are SNHLY and FYNNEI. CDR3 length: 11 amino acids. Trimming took 7 bases from V and 0 from J, leaving 3 bases between them. The CDR3 bases are TGTGCCAGCACTACTAACTATGGCTACACCTTC. It codes for CASTTNYGYTF.

This clone was detected a few times. The gene calls are TRBV19 and TRBJ2-2; D gene ambiguous. The CDR3 has 14 residues. Trimming took off 3 bases at V and 6 bases at J, with 11 bases between the two ends. The germline gives CDR1 LNHDA, CDR2 SQIVND (reference sequence). This CDR3 reads CASSISLGSGELFF. Here the CDR3 DNA reads TGTGCCAGTAGTATTTCCCTAGGCTCCGGGGAGCTGTTTTTT. Supplemented by reference TRBV19 and TRBJ2-2, the full variable domain reads DGGITQSPKYLFRKEGQNVTLSCEQNLNHDAMYWYRQDPGQGLRLIYYSQIVNDFQKGDIAEGYSVSREKKESFPLTVTSAQKNPTAFYLCASSISLGSGELFFGEGSRLTVL.

The chain uses TRBV5-6 and TRBJ2-3; 13 bases agree with TRBD2. Unmatched junction bases numbered 1, after V lost 2 bases and J lost 4 bases. The CDR3 is 15 residues long. Germline V gene lookup returns CDR1 SGHDT and CDR2 YYEEEE. The CDR3 sequence: CASSFGLAGADTQYF. The CDR3 DNA reads as TGTGCCAGCAGCTTCGGACTAGCGGGAGCAGATACGCAGTATTTT.

The V call is TRBV6-5, the J call TRBJ2-7, with D perhaps matching TRBD2 (11 bases). From germline, CDR1 is MNHEY and CDR2 SVGAGI. This CDR3 contains 13 residues. Trimming left V 7 bases short and J 9 bases short, with 19 bases between. CDR3 nucleotide sequence: TGTGCCAGCAAGGACAGGGGGACTAGCGGGCAGTACGTC. It translates to CASKDRGTSGQYV.

The chain is built from TRBV4-1 and TRBJ2-3; 8 nucleotides align to TRBD1. Trimming took 5 bases from V and 5 from J; bases not matched to a gene: 12. This CDR3 spans 16 amino acids. The V gene's germline CDR1 is MGHRA and CDR2 YSYEKL. The CDR3 DNA sequence: TGCGCCAGCAGCTTAGGTGGGCAGGGGGCCAGAGATACGCAGTATTTT. Protein product: CASSLGGQGARDTQYF.

The CDR3 here is CASSLAPPGGNEKLFF. DNA of the CDR3: TGTGCCAGCAGCTTAGCCCCCCCAGGGGGAAATGAAAAACTGTTTTTT. V is TRBV7-2 and J is TRBJ1-4; 7 bases align to TRBD1. The CDR3 length is 16 residues. Germline V gene data show CDR1 as SGHTA and CDR2 as FQGNSA. V lost 0 bases and J lost 5; bases outside the gene matches: 6.

This sequence joins TRBV6-1 and TRBJ2-2; TRBD2 matches 9 bases. Germline V gives CDR1 MNHNS, CDR2 SASEGT. J lost 6 bases, V lost 2 bases, and 13 bases had no gene match. The CDR3 contains 18 residues. This CDR3 reads CASSEHWLAGALPGELFF. Written as DNA, the CDR3 is TGTGCCAGCAGTGAACATTGGTTAGCGGGAGCTCTCCCCGGGGAGCTGTTTTTT.

This chain uses TRBV21-1 with TRBJ1-1; the table's D call TRBD1 went unverified against the DNA. TRBV21-1 is flagged as a pseudogene. This CDR3 comprises 14 residues. CDR3 protein: CASSGPGLNTEAFF. For the CDR3, the DNA is TGTGCCAGCAGCGGCCCAGGGTTGAACACTGAAGCTTTCTTT.

This clone appeared a few times. This chain connects TRBV11-2 to TRBJ2-7; TRBD1 might be the D (6 bases). Germline assignment: CDR1 SGHAT and CDR2 FQNNGV. This CDR3 has 14 amino acids. Trimming removed 8 bases from V and 7 bases from J, with 21 bases in between. CDR3: CASSRGGRAGEQYV. The CDR3 DNA follows: TGTGCCAGCTCCAGGGGTGGACGAGCTGGGGAGCAGTACGTC.

The J gene is TRBJ2-5, the V gene TRBV3-1 (or the pseudogene TRBV3-2), with no clear D. The V and J ends lost 1 base and 2 bases respectively, with 8 bases between them. The length of the CDR3 is 14 residues. The germline V gene has CDR1 LGHDT and CDR2 YNNKEL (reference sequence). CDR3 region: CASSQAPQQETQYF. The CDR3 region has the DNA TGTGCCAGCAGCCAAGCACCCCAGCAAGAGACCCAGTACTTC.

The chain joins TRBV11-2 to TRBJ2-1; 7 bases fit TRBD2. CDR3 length: 15 amino acids. The germline V gene encodes CDR1 SGHAT and CDR2 FQNNGV. J was trimmed by 2 bases and V by 0 bases; bases with no gene match: 1. This CDR3 is CASSLDAGAYNEQFF. DNA of the CDR3: TGTGCCAGCAGCTTAGATGCGGGAGCCTACAATGAGCAGTTCTTC.

The chain employs TRBV7-2 and TRBJ2-5; D might be TRBD2 (6 bases). The germline V and J ends were trimmed by 3 bases and 4 bases, with 9 bases remaining between them. In germline, CDR1 is SGHTA, CDR2 FQGNSA. The CDR3 runs to 13 residues. CDR3 nucleotide sequence: TGTGCCAGCAGCTTGGAGGGAGGAGAGACCCAGTACTTC. Its protein is CASSLEGGETQYF.